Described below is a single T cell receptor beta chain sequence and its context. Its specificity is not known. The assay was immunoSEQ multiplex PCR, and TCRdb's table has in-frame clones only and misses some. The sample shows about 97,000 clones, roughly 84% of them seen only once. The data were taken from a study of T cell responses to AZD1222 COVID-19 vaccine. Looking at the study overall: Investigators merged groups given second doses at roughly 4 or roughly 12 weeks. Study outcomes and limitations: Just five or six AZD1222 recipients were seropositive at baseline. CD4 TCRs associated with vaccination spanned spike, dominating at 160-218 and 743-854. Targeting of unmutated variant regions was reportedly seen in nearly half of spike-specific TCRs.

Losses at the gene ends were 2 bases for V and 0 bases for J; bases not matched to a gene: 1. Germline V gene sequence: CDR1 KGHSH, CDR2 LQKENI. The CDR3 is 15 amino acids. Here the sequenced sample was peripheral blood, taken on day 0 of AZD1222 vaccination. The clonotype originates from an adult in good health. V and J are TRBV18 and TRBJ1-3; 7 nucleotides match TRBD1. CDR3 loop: CASSPGTDSGNTIYF. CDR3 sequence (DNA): TGTGCCAGCTCACCAGGGACAGACTCTGGAAACACCATATATTTT.